The T cell receptor beta chain under discussion was sequenced for a study of regulatory and conventional T cells in RAG deficiency. Study conclusions and caveats: Patient subsets had shorter CDR3s; Omenn Treg-Tconv overlap exceeded 80%.

Genomic DNA came from blood conventional CD4+ T cells gated CD25-low CD127-high. Between the trimmed V and J ends, which lost 4 bases and 5 bases, there was a span of 21 bases. Germline values: CDR1 SGHRS, CDR2 YFSETQ. There are 16 residues in the CDR3. The repertoire was sequenced with immunoSEQ multiplex PCR; TCRdb's copy has only in-frame clones and lacks some. The data show 34,000 or so clones, 76% seen once. For this clone: The antigen is undetermined.

This sample also belongs to another study, concerning regulatory T cells. Per that paper: Primers: 52 TRBV forward and 13 TRBJ reverse. In patients, unique TRB V-J pairs were restricted and V/J usage skewed, especially in Tregs.

The V and J genes are TRBV5-1 and TRBJ1-2, with no clear D. Material for sequencing was CD4+ effector T cells sorted from blood. The sequence came from a human donor in good health. CDR3 protein: CASSPHPLQVTYGYTF. The CDR3 DNA follows: TGCGCCAGCAGCCCCCACCCCTTGCAGGTGACTTATGGCTACACCTTC.